The rows below give T cell receptor beta chains drawn from one sample of a study of T-cell memory formation after mild COVID-19. MiXCR was run by TCRdb on the 5' RACE reads, yielding one entry per CDR3 protein. In the table there are 300,000 to 350,000 distinct CDR3 sequences, roughly an eighth of which are singletons. The material sequenced was PBMCs or a T cell subset sorted from them (not recorded which). Receptors were obtained from a man aged 18 to 29 who had mild COVID-19 (a few samples of this study predate the infection). Cell type and time point are not known. CDR3s include the opening cysteine and the closing phenylalanine or tryptophan. A D gene is named only where the DNA matches it firmly. The size field is filled for only some rows; it gives once, few, many or a size class.

abundance	d_gene	v_gene	j_gene	CDR3aa	CDR3nt
.	TRBD2	TRBV27	TRBJ2-1	CASTLGGSYNEQFF	TGTGCCAGCACCCTGGGGGGGTCCTACAATGAGCAGTTCTTC
few	TRBD1	TRBV29-1	TRBJ2-5	CSAGRSSGQLRETQYF	TGCAGCGCCGGGCGCTCCTCGGGACAGCTCCGAGAGACCCAGTACTTC
.	TRBD1	TRBV6-6	TRBJ2-5	CASRFQGDQETQYF	TGTGCCAGCCGTTTTCAGGGGGACCAAGAGACCCAGTACTTC
few	TRBD1	TRBV20-1	TRBJ2-3	CSARSRGSTDTQYF	TGCAGTGCTAGATCCAGGGGGAGCACAGATACGCAGTATTTT
few	.	TRBV12-3/TRBV12-4	TRBJ2-1	CASSERPSSYNEQFF	TGTGCCAGCAGTGAGCGGCCAAGCTCCTACAATGAGCAGTTCTTC
.	.	TRBV19	TRBJ1-5	CASSITGNQPQHF	TGTGCCAGTAGTATAACGGGCAATCAGCCCCAGCATTTT
few	TRBD1	TRBV10-3	TRBJ2-5	CAISLGQKETQYF	TGTGCCATCAGTTTGGGACAGAAGGAGACCCAGTACTTC
.	TRBD2	TRBV6-5	TRBJ2-1	CASTGGITYNEQFF	TGTGCCAGTACGGGGGGGATTACCTACAATGAGCAGTTCTTC
few	.	TRBV6-1	TRBJ1-2	CASSEGQGMDYGYTF	TGTGCCAGCAGTGAAGGCCAGGGGATGGACTATGGCTACACCTTC
few	.	TRBV25-1	TRBJ2-2	CASSESEVPTGELFF	TGTGCCAGCAGTGAATCTGAGGTTCCCACCGGGGAGCTGTTTTTT
many	.	TRBV5-1	TRBJ2-5	CASSLEGLRETQYF	TGCGCCAGCAGCTTGGAAGGACTAAGGGAGACCCAGTACTTC